Sequencing of this T cell receptor beta chain was carried out in a study of blood T cell repertoires in COVID-19. Across the study: T cells, B-cell-depleted T cells, or PBMCs supplied cDNA or gDNA.

In the original processing: Reference gene primer amplification gave estimated nucleated cell counts. TCRdb's copy holds only in-frame clones and misses some; the assay was immunoSEQ multiplex PCR. V, J and clone size are those of that table, while D and trimming were read from the DNA. The data contain fewer than 120,000 clones, 70% to 90% of them singletons. The TCR comes from a human donor in a cohort sampled during active COVID-19. Material: peripheral blood.

The CDR3 loop is CASRGLEFETQYF. Written as DNA, the CDR3 is TGTGCCAGCAGAGGACTAGAATTCGAGACCCAGTACTTC. The J gene is TRBJ2-5, the V gene TRBV2; 7 bases match TRBD2. With 6 bases clipped from V and 5 bases from J, the junction kept 6 bases outside the gene matches. CDR3 length equals 13 residues. Per the germline V gene, CDR1 is SNHLY and CDR2 is FYNNEI.